This T cell receptor beta chain was profiled in a study of Graves' ophthalmopathy and Graves' hyperthyroidism. Study-wide background: At initial diagnosis, peripheral blood was obtained, and this preceded any treatment.

CDR3 size: 14 residues. CDR1 is ENHRY and CDR2 is SYGVKD in the germline V gene. V gave up 3 bases and J gave up 1 base, with 10 bases separating them. Amplification from RNA transcripts yielded the TCR beta CDR3 regions. RT-PCR was first run with HTBI primers, then multiplex PCR in a second round. TCRdb analysed the multiplex PCR reads with MiXCR anew, one entry per CDR3 protein. Counted here are hundreds of thousands of distinct CDR3 sequences, 40% occurring once; the ten biggest clones make up 35% to 55%. In its sample, this clonotype was seen many times. Around 10 ml of fresh blood yielded the PBMCs by density gradient.

The source of this sequence is an adult man with Graves' ophthalmopathy. The rearrangement joins TRBV10-3 to TRBJ2-7; maybe TRBD1 (5 bases). Sequenced sample: peripheral blood. The CDR3 loop is CAISDGRGSYEQYF. The CDR3 DNA sequence: TGTGCCATCAGTGATGGTAGGGGTTCCTACGAGCAGTACTTC.